The 17 T cell receptor beta chains below were found in one sample sequenced in a study of T cell changes during pregnancy in multiple sclerosis. The table came from immunoSEQ multiplex PCR; TCRdb's copy has only in-frame clones and leaves some out. The sample has fewer than 40,000 clones, about nine tenths seen once. The sequenced sample was CD4+ T cells from peripheral blood mononuclear cells, obtained in the first trimester of pregnancy. These receptors were collected from a female donor in good health, enrolled as a control in a pregnancy study.

This clone was picked up one time. The gene calls are TRBV2 and TRBJ1-2; the match to TRBD1 covers 7 bases. This CDR3 comprises 14 residues. V gave up 8 bases and J gave up 2 bases; unmatched junction bases: 8. The germline V gene has CDR1 SNHLY and CDR2 FYNNEI. CDR3 in amino acids: CASAPGQTNYGYTF. The CDR3 DNA reads TGTGCCAGCGCCCCGGGACAGACCAACTATGGCTACACCTTC.

This clone was counted a few times. The chain is built from TRBV6-6 and TRBJ2-1; 11 positions match TRBD2. The ends lost 4 bases at V and 4 bases at J; junction bases unmatched: 3. The CDR3 has 15 amino acids. Germline lookup yields CDR1 MNHNY and CDR2 SVGAGI (reference sequence). The CDR3 nucleotides are TGTGCCAGCAGTTCTGGGACTAGCGGTTACAATGAGCAGTTCTTC. Translation: CASSSGTSGYNEQFF.

Regarding this clone: Relative to the germline gene, one junction end is altered; a read error may explain this. V and J are TRBV6-1 and TRBJ1-4; tentatively, D is TRBD1 (6 bases). Per germline, CDR1 MNHNS and CDR2 SASEGT. This CDR3 has 16 residues. The CDR3 DNA is TGTGCCAGCAGTCAAGCCACAAGGGGGAATAATGAAAAACTGTTTTTT. Its translation is CASSQATRGNNEKLFF.

The V gene is TRBV11-2, the J gene TRBJ1-3; D might be TRBD1 (6 bases). This CDR3 comprises 14 residues. Trimming removed 5 bases from V and 4 bases from J, with 12 bases in between. Germline CDR1 is SGHAT and CDR2 is FQNNGV. CDR3 coding DNA: TGTGCCAGCAGCGTACACAGGGTCGGAAACACCATATATTTT. Its translation is CASSVHRVGNTIYF.

The DNA of the CDR3 is TGTGCCAGCAGTCCGGACAAAGACTATGGCTACACCTTC. Residues: CASSPDKDYGYTF. This chain uses TRBV6-5 with TRBJ1-2; tentative D call: TRBD1 (5 bases). This CDR3 contains 13 residues. V was cut by 5 bases and J by 3 bases, with 10 bases left in between. CDR1 MNHEY and CDR2 SVGAGI come from the germline V gene.

The chain couples TRBV19 to TRBJ1-4; D not certain. V was shortened by 2 bases and J by 0 bases, with 4 bases between the two germline ends. The CDR3 sequence is 14 residues long. Germline values: CDR1 LNHDA, CDR2 SQIVND (reference sequence). The CDR3 loop is CASSISTTNEKLFF. The CDR3 coding sequence is TGTGCCAGTAGTATAAGCACAACTAATGAAAAACTGTTTTTT.

The chain uses TRBV27 and TRBJ1-1; 7 nucleotides align to TRBD1. CDR3 length equals 14 residues. The V gene's germline CDR1 is MNHEY and CDR2 SMNVEV (reference sequence). The V segment lost 4 bases and the J segment 1 base; nucleotides outside the gene matches: 3. The CDR3 loop is CASSSRQGNTEAFF. The CDR3 nucleotides read TGTGCCAGCAGTTCCAGACAGGGGAACACTGAAGCTTTCTTT.

The V gene is TRBV4-3, the J gene TRBJ2-1, with 12 positions matching TRBD2. J gave up 10 bases and V 4 bases, and 20 bases lay outside the gene matches. The CDR3 runs 19 residues. Germline V gene sequence: CDR1 LGHNA, CDR2 YSLEER. The CDR3 DNA is TGCGCCAGCAGCCGTGGCGCGGCTAGCGGGGGGGCCGGATTAAACGAGCAGTTCTTC. Translation gives CASSRGAASGGAGLNEQFF.

This chain uses TRBV6-5 with TRBJ1-3; TRBD1 might be the D (5 bases). There are 15 residues in the CDR3. Germline-derived CDR1 and CDR2 are MNHEY and SVGAGI. The germline V and J ends were trimmed by 4 bases and 2 bases, with 12 bases remaining between them. CDR3 sequence reads: CASSWGEGAGNTIYF. CDR3 DNA sequence: TGTGCCAGCAGTTGGGGGGAAGGAGCTGGAAACACCATATATTTT.

The chain is built from TRBV4-1 and TRBJ1-5; 8 positions agree with TRBD1. Looked up from germline, CDR1 is MGHRA and CDR2 is YSYEKL. The trim removed 6 bases at V and 7 bases at J, leaving 5 bases unmatched. The length of the CDR3 is 13 residues. Here the CDR3 DNA reads TGCGCCAGCAGTGACAGGGGTGGCCAGCCCCAGCATTTT. It is translated as CASSDRGGQPQHF.

V and J are TRBV6-5 and TRBJ2-2; possibly TRBD1 for D (5 bases). V shed 5 bases and J shed 0 bases, with 10 bases lying between them. CDR1 is MNHEY, CDR2 SVGAGI, per germline. This CDR3 spans 15 amino acids. The CDR3 bases are TGTGCCAGCAGTCGACAGCCTGCGAACACCGGGGAGCTGTTTTTT. Protein product: CASSRQPANTGELFF.

V usage is TRBV4-1 and J usage is TRBJ2-3; D ambiguous. The V gene lost 4 bases and the J gene lost 4 bases, with 9 bases spanning the gap. This CDR3 is 13 amino acids long. Germline loops: CDR1 MGHRA, CDR2 YSYEKL. This chain's CDR3 is CASSPRHPDTQYF. DNA for the CDR3: TGCGCCAGCAGCCCCAGACACCCAGATACGCAGTATTTT.

The chain has TRBV7-2 and TRBJ2-3, with D maybe TRBD2 (7 bases). Germline-derived CDR1 and CDR2 are SGHTA and FQGNSA. CDR3 length: 14 amino acids. With 1 base removed from V and 6 bases from J, the gap between germline ends came to 11 bases. The CDR3 region is CASSLGGGRDTQYF. As DNA, the CDR3 is TGTGCCAGCAGCTTAGGGGGGGGGCGCGATACGCAGTATTTT.

The V call is TRBV10-2, the J call TRBJ2-1; perhaps TRBD1 as D (6 bases). The V gene lost 6 bases and the J gene lost 0 bases, with 9 bases spanning the gap. The CDR3 totals 14 residues. In germline, CDR1 is WSHSY, CDR2 SAAADI. Here the CDR3 DNA reads TGCGCCAGCAGAACAGGGAGCTCCTACAATGAGCAGTTCTTC. The encoded protein is CASRTGSSYNEQFF.

As DNA, the CDR3 is TGTGCCAGCTCATCGACAGGATCTGGAAACACCATATATTTT. It encodes CASSSTGSGNTIYF. The genes are TRBV18 and TRBJ1-3; tentative D call: TRBD1 (6 bases). Germline V gene lookup returns CDR1 KGHSH and CDR2 LQKENI. Trimming removed 5 bases at V and 1 base at J, with 9 bases between. This CDR3 comprises 14 residues. Full variable domain (remainder filled in from reference TRBV18 and TRBJ1-3): NAGVMQNPRHLVRRRGQEARLRCSPMKGHSHVYWYRQLPEEGLKFMVYLQKENIIDESGMPKERFSAEFPKEGPSILRIQQVVRGDSAAYFCASSSTGSGNTIYFGEGSWLTVV.

This chain uses TRBV4-1 with TRBJ2-2, with 7 bases aligning to TRBD2. The CDR3 consists of 14 residues. Looked up from germline, CDR1 is MGHRA and CDR2 is YSYEKL. V shed 7 bases and J 4 bases; nucleotides not matched to a gene: 6. CDR3 in amino acids: CASTIPGGTGELFF. The DNA for the CDR3 is TGCGCCAGCACAATCCCGGGGGGCACCGGGGAGCTGTTTTTT.

The chain carries TRBV6-5 and TRBJ2-5, with D perhaps TRBD2 (6 bases). This CDR3 is built from 11 residues. V shed 5 bases and J shed 9 bases, with 10 bases lying between them. In germline, CDR1 is MNHEY, CDR2 SVGAGI. For the CDR3, the DNA is TGTGCCAGCAGTCCGGGGGAGGCCCAGTACTTC. It specifies CASSPGEAQYF.